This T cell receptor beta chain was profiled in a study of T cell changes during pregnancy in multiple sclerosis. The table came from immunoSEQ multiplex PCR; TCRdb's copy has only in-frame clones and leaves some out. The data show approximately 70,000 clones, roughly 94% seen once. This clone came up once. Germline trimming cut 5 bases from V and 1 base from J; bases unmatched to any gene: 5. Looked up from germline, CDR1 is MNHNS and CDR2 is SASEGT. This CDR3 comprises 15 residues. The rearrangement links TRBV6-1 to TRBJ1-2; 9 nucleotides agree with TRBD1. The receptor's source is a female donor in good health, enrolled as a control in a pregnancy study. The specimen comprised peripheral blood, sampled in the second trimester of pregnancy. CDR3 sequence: CASSKGGQGNYGYTF. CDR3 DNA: TGTGCCAGCAGTAAAGGGGGACAGGGTAACTATGGCTACACCTTC.